This record concerns one T cell receptor beta chain sequence. Antigen specificity is unknown. These data are taken from a study of cytomegalovirus exposure and HLA in healthy donors. Looking at the study overall: The 130 or so validation repertoires were reported in a later analysis to have been generated on the same platform as the roughly 720 first-cohort repertoires.

Broader study findings: Usually a TCR sequence was rare, but some public TCRs were found in many donors.

Profiled with immunoSEQ multiplex PCR; TCRdb holds only in-frame clones, not every one. The data hold hundreds of thousands of clones, with roughly 88% observed a single time. The V and J ends lost 1 base and 2 bases respectively, with 7 bases between them. This CDR3 comprises 14 residues. The germline gives CDR1 MNHEY, CDR2 SVGAGI. What was sequenced was PBMCs. This TCR was recovered from a woman aged 25 to 39 in good health and CMV-seronegative. The chain joins TRBV6-5 to TRBJ2-3, with D unclear. CDR3 sequence: CASSYYRYTDTQYF. The CDR3 nucleotides read TGTGCCAGCAGTTACTACAGATACACAGATACGCAGTATTTT.